What follows is one T cell receptor (beta chain) and its context. Its antigen is not known. Together with a sample-barcoded 5' primer, a J-beta primer mix was included in a second PCR lasting about 7 to 11 cycles. TCRdb passed the 5' RACE reads through MiXCR, listing each CDR3 protein once. There are under 1,100,000 distinct CDR3 sequences in the sample; 25% occur only once, and around 0.75% lies in the top ten. Germline trimming cut 3 bases from V and 7 bases from J; bases unmatched to any gene: 11. There are 17 residues in the CDR3. Per the germline V gene, CDR1 is SGDLS and CDR2 is YYNGEE. This sample is part of a study of blood T cells in healthy people across ages. Study results and limitations: Long-lived donors had more naive CD4+ cells and higher diversity than aged donors.

These data were also reused for a study on T cells of mothers and their children.

The TCR comes from a girl aged 2 to 10 in good health. The chain recombines TRBV9 with TRBJ2-1; TRBD2 matches at 12 bases. The material sequenced was blood. The CDR3 DNA is TGTGCCAGCAGCGACCGACTAGCGGGAGTAAAGTCGAATGAGCAGTTCTTC. It specifies CASSDRLAGVKSNEQFF. Full variable domain (rest looked up from reference TRBV9 and TRBJ2-1): DSGVTQTPKHLITATGQRVTLRCSPRSGDLSVYWYQQSLDQGLQFLIQYYNGEERAKGNILERFSAQQFPDLHSELNLSSLELGDSALYFCASSDRLAGVKSNEQFFGPGTRLTVL.